This TCR beta chain stems from a study of T cell changes during pregnancy in multiple sclerosis (dated by TCRdb to the late 2010s). With respect to the entire study: The study looked at changes in the T cell repertoire across pregnancy in women with multiple sclerosis.

Concerning this clone itself: Which antigen it targets is not known. One base away there is no much larger clone; base qualities are not given.

The library was generated by the immunoSEQ multiplex PCR assay. Imported from immuneACCESS, the table was reduced by TCRdb to in-frame sequences with V and J called. These copies leave out some clones; in studies compared against another copy, an unresolved V gene accounts for under half, and the cause of the remainder is not known. This sample gives approximately 52,000 clones in total; 85% to 95% of them show up just once. The ten largest clones take up 0.7% to 1% of the sample. The cysteine opens and the phenylalanine closes a CDR3 of 14 amino acids. Only the CDR3 part of the read is kept: 42 bases, read in frame from the first base. The V and J ends are trimmed by 4 bases and 7 bases, leaving 14 bases between them. The germline V gene specifies SGHDT as CDR1 and YYEEEE as CDR2.

This receptor was taken from a female donor in good health, enrolled as a control in a pregnancy study. Sequenced material: CD4+ T cells from peripheral blood mononuclear cells, taken in the second trimester of pregnancy. The chain joins TRBV5-6 to TRBJ2-2; a weak D assignment points to TRBD1 (5 bases agree). The nucleotide sequence is given as TGTGCCAGCAGCCCACCCCGACAGATCGGGGAGCTGTTTTTT. Translated, this gives CASSPPRQIGELFF. The full variable domain, with segments outside the CDR3 supplied by the reference TRBV5-6 and TRBJ2-2 proteins, appears as DAGVTQSPTHLIKTRGQQVTLRCSPKSGHDTVSWYQQALGQGPQFIFQYYEEEERQRGNFPDRFSGHQFPNYSSELNVNALLLGDSALYLCASSPPRQIGELFFGEGSRLTVL.